The rows below give T cell receptor beta chains drawn from one sample of a study of blood T cell repertoires in COVID-19. The method was immunoSEQ multiplex PCR; TCRdb's version includes in-frame clones alone and lacks a portion of them. Among about 270,000 clones listed, about nine tenths were seen once. The material sequenced was peripheral blood. The origin of the receptors is a man aged 35 to 55 with active or convalescent COVID-19. Both conserved end residues are trimmed from each CDR3. Only some rows state a clone size, as once, few, many or a class for expanded clones.

>.|TRBV5-5
ASSPTPGQGAKGNTIY
>.|TRBV9
ASSVGSSYNSPLH
>.|TRBV5-5
ASTYPGAGSPLH
>.|TRBV13
ASSAPSGRGSGTDTQY
>.|TRBV7-9
ASSLPQGLHGYT
>.|TRBV3-1/TRBV3-2
ASSQDFGRAKRGELF
>once|TRBV10-3
AISGQGANEQY
>.|TRBV27
ASSYSRHYEQY
>once|TRBV6-5
ASTRTRERPQH
>.|TRBV6-5
ASSYSGTVYEQY
>.|TRBV11-2
ASSRNQGHEKLF
>.|TRBV6-5
ASRPPEPGYNEQF
>once|TRBV27
ASSRGLAGATSSEQF
>.|TRBV24-1
ATSGSGGQIYGYT
>.|TRBV11-3
ASSLDLGASGRNNEQF
>.|TRBV6-5
ASSYSSGGRSEAF
>.|TRBV18
ASSPRDRGANTGELF
>.|TRBV27
ASSLFWGGTEAF
>few|TRBV9
ASSPPSGQNTEAF
>.|TRBV27
ASSPGQDSYEQY
>.|TRBV19
ASIRAGDMNTEAF
>.|TRBV24-1
ATSDLGQENGELF
>.|TRBV29-1
SVPDFGETQY
>once|TRBV19
ASSITPGTEAF
>few|TRBV6-5
ASSYSRSGRAEQY
>.|TRBV19
ARDGISTDTQY
>.|TRBV5-1
ASRLGLAGVPDTQY
>.|TRBV6-5
ASSILQGNYGYT